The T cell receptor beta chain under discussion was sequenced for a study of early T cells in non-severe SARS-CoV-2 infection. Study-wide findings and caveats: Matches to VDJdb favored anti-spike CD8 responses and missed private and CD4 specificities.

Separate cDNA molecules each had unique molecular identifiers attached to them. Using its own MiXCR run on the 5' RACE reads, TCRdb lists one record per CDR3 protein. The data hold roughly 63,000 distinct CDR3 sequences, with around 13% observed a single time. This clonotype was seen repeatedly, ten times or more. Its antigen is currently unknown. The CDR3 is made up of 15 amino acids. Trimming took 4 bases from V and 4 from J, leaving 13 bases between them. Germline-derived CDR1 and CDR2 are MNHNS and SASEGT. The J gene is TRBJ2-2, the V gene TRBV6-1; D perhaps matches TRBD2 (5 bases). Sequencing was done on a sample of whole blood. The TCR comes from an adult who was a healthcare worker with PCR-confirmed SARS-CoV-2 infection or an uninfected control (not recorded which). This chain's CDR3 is CASSVVRGVTGELFF. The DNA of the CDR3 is TGTGCCAGCAGTGTGGTCCGGGGAGTCACCGGGGAGCTGTTTTTT.